A selection of T cell receptor beta chains follows, all from one sample in a study of CD8 T cells in ankylosing spondylitis. TCRdb redid the calling of the 5' RACE reads with MiXCR, one entry per CDR3 protein. The sample has 250,000 to 400,000 distinct CDR3 sequences, about 9.9% seen once. Material: blood, either unsorted or a sorted T cell fraction (not recorded which). Every receptor here comes from a female donor with ankylosing spondylitis or in good health (not recorded which). The CDR3 runs from the conserved cysteine through the conserved F or W. The order of the fields is J gene, V gene, CDR3 protein.

TRBJ2-5 | TRBV28 | CASRASGPGETQYF
TRBJ2-7 | TRBV9 | CASSTHGGGPAVF
TRBJ2-1 | TRBV4-2 | CASSPSASGPGAYNEQFF
TRBJ2-3 | TRBV12-3/TRBV12-4 | CASSLMGGGWGTDTQYF
TRBJ1-3 | TRBV12-3/TRBV12-4 | CASSLGPGFTIYF
TRBJ2-3 | TRBV18 | CASSPLNGGTDTQYF
TRBJ1-5 | TRBV20-1 | CSARQGARNQPQHF
TRBJ1-1 | TRBV14 | CASSQHLNTEAFF
TRBJ2-3 | TRBV30 | CAYRMGGGTDTQYF
TRBJ2-7 | TRBV5-6 | CASSLAFGPGYEQYF
TRBJ2-1 | TRBV12-3/TRBV12-4 | CASSVQGDGQFF
TRBJ1-6 | TRBV12-3/TRBV12-4 | CASSPPTLQGGDSPLHF
TRBJ1-1 | TRBV7-3 | CASSLRPTGGASKAEAFF
TRBJ2-3 | TRBV12-3/TRBV12-4 | CASSVPGLAGTDTQYF
TRBJ2-5 | TRBV7-2 | CASSLSTDRGETQYF
TRBJ2-7 | TRBV2 | CASSGASRVGYEQYF
TRBJ1-5 | TRBV6-2/TRBV6-3 | CASGGILRDQPQHF
TRBJ2-1 | TRBV6-5 | CASSYVAGIAWGEQFF
TRBJ2-3 | TRBV7-6 | CASSSPGQGLADTQYF
TRBJ1-2 | TRBV20-1 | CSAPAGAYGYTF
TRBJ2-1 | TRBV9 | CASSVVGVGTSGGADPYNEQFF
TRBJ2-3 | TRBV9 | CASSVGAADTQYF
TRBJ1-3 | TRBV6-1 | CASSVGQLSGNTIYF
TRBJ2-1 | TRBV7-6 | CASSSWDRNNEQFF
TRBJ2-2 | TRBV19 | CASRRDTGFLRELFF
TRBJ1-1 | TRBV28 | CAVSRSMNTEAFF
TRBJ2-7 | TRBV12-3/TRBV12-4 | CASSFAGGAYEQYF
TRBJ1-1 | TRBV6-5 | CASSYRTTGGRGYTEAFF
TRBJ2-1 | TRBV6-1 | CASRKVGLNNEQFF
TRBJ1-5 | TRBV28 | CASRRTYSNQPQHF
TRBJ2-7 | TRBV27 | CASSLVTGLTYEQYF
TRBJ2-2 | TRBV7-9 | CASSTRRQAGELFF
TRBJ2-5 | TRBV7-8 | CASSRRQETQYF
TRBJ2-5 | TRBV5-1 | CASSLSAGQQETQYF
TRBJ2-7 | TRBV11-2 | CASSLGVVPYEQYF
TRBJ2-2 | TRBV11-2 | CASSLLGLAGVGAGELFF
TRBJ1-4 | TRBV7-2 | CASSRGGEKLFF
TRBJ2-3 | TRBV7-9 | CASALRRVGTDTQYF
TRBJ1-2 | TRBV29-1 | CSVLGDRHGYTF
TRBJ2-2 | TRBV6-1 | CASSPRASRTGELFF
TRBJ2-2 | TRBV5-8 | CARSRGLATGELFF
TRBJ2-1 | TRBV6-1 | CASSERSIGSSYNEQFF
TRBJ2-7 | TRBV14 | CASWGPTSDSYYEQYF
TRBJ2-1 | TRBV20-1 | CSARDPGLLIF
TRBJ2-7 | TRBV5-4 | CASSQRQVGGYEQYF
TRBJ2-7 | TRBV7-9 | CASTNPGVLSYEQYF
TRBJ1-4 | TRBV20-1 | CSARGTGGSNEKLFF